A single sample is the source of the 19 T cell receptor beta chains below, sequenced in a study of cytomegalovirus exposure and HLA in healthy donors. PCR involved 60 Vbeta and 13 Jbeta primers. Here immunoSEQ multiplex PCR was the method, and the copy in TCRdb shows in-frame clones only, minus some. This sample has more than 95,000 clones, with 75% to 85% found just once. The specimen was PBMCs. These receptors came from a woman in her fifties or sixties in good health and CMV-seropositive.

V is TRBV11-2 and J is TRBJ2-1; TRBD2 aligns across 8 bases. This CDR3 has 18 amino acids. Germline V gene sequence: CDR1 SGHAT, CDR2 FQNNGV. With V trimmed by 5 bases and J by 0 bases, 12 bases remained unmatched. The CDR3 reads CASSPSPSGPSSYNEQFF. The CDR3, as DNA: TGTGCCAGCAGCCCCTCCCCTAGCGGGCCGAGCTCCTACAATGAGCAGTTCTTC.

The J gene is TRBJ1-1, the V gene TRBV6-5; 8 bases match TRBD1. This CDR3 spans 14 amino acids. V was clipped by 5 bases and J by 4 bases; unmatched bases: 6. From germline, CDR1 is MNHEY and CDR2 SVGAGI. CDR3 nucleotides: TGTGCCAGCAGTAAATCAGGGGGCGGCACTGAAGCTTTCTTT. Amino acid sequence: CASSKSGGGTEAFF.

The chain joins TRBV6-5 to TRBJ2-1; D possibly corresponds to TRBD2 (7 bases). V lost 10 bases and J lost 1, with 11 bases in between. The CDR3 totals 13 residues. CDR1 is MNHEY, CDR2 SVGAGI, per germline. CDR3 loop: CATRGASYNEQFF. In DNA form, the CDR3 reads TGTGCCACCCGGGGGGCATCCTACAATGAGCAGTTCTTC.

V usage is TRBV5-1 and J usage is TRBJ2-3; a weak D match, TRBD2 (6 bases). The germline V and J ends were trimmed by 3 bases and 5 bases, with 16 bases remaining between them. Germline V CDR1 and CDR2: SGHRS, YFSETQ. The CDR3 has 15 amino acids. CDR3 residues: CASSWGRERKDTQYF. CDR3 DNA sequence: TGCGCCAGCAGCTGGGGTCGGGAGAGGAAAGATACGCAGTATTTT.

The rearrangement joins TRBV6-5 to TRBJ2-3; tentatively, D is TRBD2 (5 bases). The length of the CDR3 is 16 residues. The germline CDR1 and CDR2 sequences are MNHEY and SVGAGI. V lost 0 bases and J 4 bases, leaving 14 bases between the germline ends. The CDR3 region has the DNA TGTGCCAGCAGTTACTCCCAGCGGTGGGCCGCAGATACGCAGTATTTT. Translation gives CASSYSQRWAADTQYF.

This chain uses TRBV2 with TRBJ2-5, with D possibly being TRBD2 (6 bases). The CDR3 loop spans 13 amino acids. Germline CDR1 and CDR2: SNHLY and FYNNEI. Trimming took off 4 bases at V and 4 bases at J, with 10 bases between the two ends. CDR3 loop: CASSARGGETQYF. The CDR3 coding sequence is TGTGCCAGCAGTGCAAGGGGAGGAGAGACCCAGTACTTC. The complete variable domain, with remaining parts taken from reference TRBV2 and TRBJ2-5, reads EPEVTQTPSHQVTQMGQEVILRCVPISNHLYFYWYRQILGQKVEFLVSFYNNEISEKSEIFDDQFSVERPDGSNFTLKIRSTKLEDSAMYFCASSARGGETQYFGPGTRLLVL.

The rearrangement uses TRBV4-2 and TRBJ2-3, with D possibly matching TRBD2 (6 bases). There are 16 residues in the CDR3. Deletions cut 1 base from V and 3 bases from J, with 14 bases between. From germline, CDR1 is LGHNA and CDR2 YNFKEQ. The CDR3 DNA reads TGTGCCAGCAGCCAAGGGGTTAGCGGACAAACAGATACGCAGTATTTT. It is translated as CASSQGVSGQTDTQYF.

This clone has a handful of counts. The rearrangement joins TRBV4-3 to TRBJ1-2; unclear D gene. The CDR3 sequence is 15 residues long. CDR1 and CDR2 from the germline V gene are LGHNA and YSLEER. V lost 0 bases and J lost 1, with 9 bases in between. CDR3 in DNA: TGCGCCAGCAGCCAAGAAATGACTCTTAACTATGGCTACACCTTC. Amino acid sequence: CASSQEMTLNYGYTF.

The J gene is TRBJ1-2, the V gene TRBV2, with D unclear. This CDR3 comprises 14 residues. V lost 4 bases and J lost 4, with 13 bases in between. CDR1 and CDR2 (germline): SNHLY, FYNNEI. The DNA for the CDR3 is TGTGCCAGCAGTGTATTTGAGGGTTTCTATGGCTACACCTTC. Its translation: CASSVFEGFYGYTF.

This rearrangement joins TRBV30 to TRBJ2-7, with D possibly being TRBD2 (5 bases). The CDR3 contains 12 residues. Germline V lookup: CDR1 GTSNPN, CDR2 SVGIG (reference sequence). V lost 0 bases and J 3 bases, leaving 6 bases between the germline ends. For the CDR3, the DNA is TGTGCCTGGAGTGTGGGAGTCTACGAGCAGTACTTC. The encoded protein is CAWSVGVYEQYF.

CDR3: CASSRSGTLFSYEQYF. The CDR3 DNA reads as TGTGCCAGCAGTAGATCCGGGACACTTTTTTCCTACGAGCAGTACTTC. The chain combines TRBV27 with TRBJ2-7, with D possibly matching TRBD1 (6 bases). With 5 bases removed from V and 1 base from J, the gap between germline ends came to 18 bases. Germline CDR1 MNHEY, CDR2 SMNVEV (reference sequence). CDR3 size: 16 residues.

The rearrangement links TRBV27 to TRBJ1-1; 7 bases are shared with TRBD1. The CDR3 has 16 amino acids. Losses at the gene ends were 3 bases for V and 0 bases for J; bases not matched to a gene: 7. The V gene's germline CDR1 is MNHEY and CDR2 SMNVEV (reference sequence). The CDR3 reads CASSFRDSRMNTEAFF. The CDR3 DNA reads TGTGCCAGCAGTTTCCGGGACAGCAGAATGAACACTGAAGCTTTCTTT.

V usage is TRBV11-2 and J usage is TRBJ2-3; D might be TRBD1 (6 bases). Germline V lookup: CDR1 SGHAT, CDR2 FQNNGV. V dropped 4 bases and J dropped 0 bases, with 14 bases sitting between them. This CDR3 contains 16 residues. The CDR3 protein is CASSYIRDKSTDTQYF. Written as DNA, the CDR3 is TGTGCCAGCAGCTATATCCGGGACAAAAGCACAGATACGCAGTATTTT.

The chain employs TRBV6-5 and TRBJ1-1; 9 nucleotides agree with TRBD1. Germline assignment: CDR1 MNHEY and CDR2 SVGAGI. Germline trimming cut 2 bases from V and 5 bases from J; bases unmatched to any gene: 3. The CDR3 is made up of 14 amino acids. The CDR3: CASSYRTGETEAFF. In DNA form, the CDR3 reads TGTGCCAGCAGTTACCGGACAGGGGAAACTGAAGCTTTCTTT.

The sample holds one count of this clone. The V gene is TRBV25-1, the J gene TRBJ1-3, with 9 bases lining up with TRBD1. Unmatched junction bases numbered 12, after V lost 6 bases and J lost 0 bases. CDR3 size: 18 residues. CDR1 is MGHDK and CDR2 is SYGVNS in the germline V gene. The CDR3 DNA reads as TGTGCCAGCAGACCCCGGGACAGGGCGCCTAACTCTGGAAACACCATATATTTT. Protein product: CASRPRDRAPNSGNTIYF.

The CDR3 region has the DNA TGTGCCAGCAGTGAATGGGGGACAGGGGTGTACACCGGGGAGCTGTTTTTT. It specifies CASSEWGTGVYTGELFF. V and J are TRBV6-1 and TRBJ2-2; 10 bases match TRBD1. With V trimmed by 2 bases and J by 3 bases, 6 bases remained unmatched. The V gene's germline CDR1 is MNHNS and CDR2 SASEGT. The CDR3 is 17 amino acids.

This rearrangement joins TRBV18 to TRBJ2-5; D is possibly TRBD1 (6 bases). V was pared by 6 bases and J by 5 bases, with 16 bases between. CDR1 is KGHSH, CDR2 LQKENI, per germline. The CDR3 is 14 amino acids. This CDR3 reads CASSTREQGETQYF. The CDR3 DNA is TGTGCCAGCTCGACGAGGGAGCAGGGGGAGACCCAGTACTTC. The full variable domain, completed using reference TRBV18 and TRBJ2-5, is NAGVMQNPRHLVRRRGQEARLRCSPMKGHSHVYWYRQLPEEGLKFMVYLQKENIIDESGMPKERFSAEFPKEGPSILRIQQVVRGDSAAYFCASSTREQGETQYFGPGTRLLVL.

V usage is TRBV5-1 and J usage is TRBJ2-1, with D unclear. Deletions cut 2 bases from V and 6 bases from J, with 9 bases between. Per germline, CDR1 SGHRS and CDR2 YFSETQ. This CDR3 has 13 residues. Written as DNA, the CDR3 is TGCGCCAGCAGCTTTACTAACCGCAATGAGCAGTTCTTC. Translated, it gives CASSFTNRNEQFF.

This clone appeared a single time. The rearrangement links TRBV12-5 to TRBJ2-3; 11 bases match TRBD2. V lost 2 bases and J lost 6; bases outside the gene matches: 10. The CDR3 totals 17 residues. Germline V lookup: CDR1 LGHNT, CDR2 FRNRAP. CDR3 region: CASGLSGLAGGRDTQYF. The CDR3 DNA reads TGTGCTAGTGGTTTGTCTGGGCTAGCGGGGGGCCGGGATACGCAGTATTTT.